The 7 T cell receptor beta chains below all came from one sample that was sequenced in a study of blood T cell repertoires in COVID-19. Sequencing was performed with immunoSEQ multiplex PCR; in TCRdb, only in-frame clones are kept and a portion is missing. The profile shows approximately 41,000 clones, about nine tenths of them singletons. Sequencing was carried out using peripheral blood. Receptor source: a woman of 80 years or more with active COVID-19.

The chain links TRBV4-3 to TRBJ2-7; TRBD1 might be the D (6 bases). The germline CDR1 and CDR2 sequences are LGHNA and YSLEER. V was clipped by 1 base and J by 1 base, with 20 bases between them. CDR3 length equals 18 residues. CDR3 nucleotide sequence: TGCGCCAGCAGCCAAGTCTACGGGCAACAGGGCGAATCCTACGAGCAGTACTTC. This encodes CASSQVYGQQGESYEQYF.

The V gene is TRBV5-1, the J gene TRBJ2-3; D is undetermined. Deletions cut 0 bases from V and 0 bases from J, with 11 bases between. In germline, CDR1 is SGHRS, CDR2 YFSETQ. This CDR3 has 16 amino acids. The CDR3 is CASSLGAAASTDTQYF. Written as DNA, the CDR3 is TGCGCCAGCAGCTTGGGCGCGGCCGCTAGCACAGATACGCAGTATTTT.

The CDR3 here is CASSLRGSSGNTIYF. The CDR3 DNA follows: TGTGCCAGCAGTTTAAGGGGGAGCTCTGGAAACACCATATATTTT. The chain is built from TRBV28 and TRBJ1-3; perhaps TRBD1 as D (6 bases). Germline CDR1 reads MDHEN; CDR2 reads SYDVKM. The CDR3 spans 15 residues. Trimming removed 2 bases at V and 0 bases at J, with 8 bases between.

This rearrangement joins TRBV9 to TRBJ2-5; 8 bases are shared with TRBD1. The V gene's germline CDR1 is SGDLS and CDR2 YYNGEE. The V segment lost 6 bases and the J segment 4 bases; nucleotides outside the gene matches: 5. The CDR3 has 13 residues. CDR3 DNA: TGTGCCAGCAACCTACAGGGGGTAGAGACCCAGTACTTC. It encodes CASNLQGVETQYF.

J is TRBJ2-1 and V is TRBV7-2; 9 bases map to TRBD2. Germline CDR1 and CDR2: SGHTA and FQGNSA. V was clipped by 5 bases and J by 10 bases; unmatched bases: 9. This CDR3 spans 14 amino acids. The CDR3 region has the DNA TGTGCCAGCAGCCCCCTTTTGACTAGCGGCGAGCAGTTCTTC. Encoded protein: CASSPLLTSGEQFF. Full variable domain (rest looked up from reference TRBV7-2 and TRBJ2-1): GAGVSQSPSNKVTEKGKDVELRCDPISGHTALYWYRQSLGQGLEFLIYFQGNSAPDKSGLPSDRFSAERTGGSVSTLTIQRTQQEDSAVYLCASSPLLTSGEQFFGPGTRLTVL.

The chain couples TRBV6-1 to TRBJ1-2; tentative D call: TRBD1 (6 bases). Trimming pared 3 bases from V and 6 bases from J, leaving 17 bases between. CDR3 length equals 15 residues. Germline values: CDR1 MNHNS, CDR2 SASEGT. As DNA, the CDR3 is TGTGCCAGCAGTGACCGGGACATACTTGGGAATGGCTACACCTTC. This codes for CASSDRDILGNGYTF.

The rearrangement joins TRBV19 to TRBJ2-2; tentatively, D is TRBD1 (7 bases). V lost 6 bases and J 6 bases, leaving 17 bases between the germline ends. The CDR3 is 15 amino acids. The germline gives CDR1 LNHDA, CDR2 SQIVND (reference sequence). The CDR3 loop reads CASSYRGSGAGELFF. The CDR3 DNA sequence: TGTGCCAGTAGCTACAGGGGATCGGGGGCCGGGGAGCTGTTTTTT.